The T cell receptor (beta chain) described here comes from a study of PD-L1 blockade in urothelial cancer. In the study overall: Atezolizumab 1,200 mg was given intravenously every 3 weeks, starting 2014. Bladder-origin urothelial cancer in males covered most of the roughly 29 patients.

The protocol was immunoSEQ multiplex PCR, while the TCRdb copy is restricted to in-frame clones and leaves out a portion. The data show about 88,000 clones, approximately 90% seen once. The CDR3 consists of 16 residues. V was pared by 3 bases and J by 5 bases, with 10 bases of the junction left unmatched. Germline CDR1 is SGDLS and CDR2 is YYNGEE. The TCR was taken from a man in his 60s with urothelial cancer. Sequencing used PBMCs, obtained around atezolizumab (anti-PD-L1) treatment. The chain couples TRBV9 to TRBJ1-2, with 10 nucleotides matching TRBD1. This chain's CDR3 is CASSDSRRTGGYGYTF. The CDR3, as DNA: TGTGCCAGCAGCGACTCAAGGAGGACAGGGGGATATGGCTACACCTTC.